Listed here are 12 T cell receptor beta chains from one sample, sequenced in a study of blood T cell repertoires in COVID-19. The protocol was immunoSEQ multiplex PCR, while the TCRdb copy is restricted to in-frame clones and leaves out a portion. Among 55,000 to 75,000 clones, roughly 80% were seen once, and the ten largest hold about 24%. Specimen: peripheral blood. These receptor sequences come from a human donor in a cohort sampled during active COVID-19.

The J gene is TRBJ2-4, the V gene TRBV28; D is perhaps TRBD1 (6 bases). CDR1 and CDR2 from the germline V gene are MDHEN and SYDVKM. This CDR3 spans 16 amino acids. The V gene lost 2 bases and the J gene lost 0 bases, with 11 bases spanning the gap. CDR3 loop: CASSLGGQLAKNIQYF. CDR3 nucleotides: TGTGCCAGCAGTTTAGGCGGACAGCTAGCCAAAAACATTCAGTACTTC.

The chain links TRBV4-3 to TRBJ2-3; 8 nucleotides align to TRBD2. With 0 bases clipped from V and 11 bases from J, the junction kept 13 bases outside the gene matches. The CDR3 is 16 residues long. Germline values: CDR1 LGHNA, CDR2 YSLEER. CDR3 in DNA: TGCGCCAGCAGCCAAGATGTCGGGAGGGCCACTATTAAGCAGTATTTT. Protein product: CASSQDVGRATIKQYF.

The chain couples TRBV11-2 to TRBJ2-7, with 9 positions matching TRBD1. Germline CDR1 is SGHAT and CDR2 is FQNNGV. The CDR3 length is 15 residues. V lost 0 bases, J lost 3 bases, and 3 bases stayed unmatched. CDR3 region: CASSLDGTGNYEQYF. In nucleotides, the CDR3 is TGTGCCAGCAGCTTAGATGGGACAGGGAACTACGAGCAGTACTTC.

This clone was seen a single time. The chain links TRBV5-1 to TRBJ2-2; 11 bases map to TRBD1. From germline, CDR1 is SGHRS and CDR2 YFSETQ. V dropped 4 bases and J dropped 5; count of bases not matched to a gene: 4. The CDR3 has 15 residues. Here the CDR3 reads CASSVGQGDTGELFF. CDR3 coding DNA: TGCGCCAGCAGCGTGGGACAGGGGGATACCGGGGAGCTGTTTTTT.

This rearrangement joins TRBV6-6 to TRBJ2-7; tentatively, D is TRBD1 (6 bases). The CDR3 is 12 amino acids. Germline CDR1 reads MNHNY; CDR2 reads SVGAGI (reference sequence). Trimming cost V 4 bases and J 5 bases, with 9 bases left between them. CDR3 in DNA: TGTGCCAGCAGTTCCAGGGGTCACGAGCAGTACTTC. As protein: CASSSRGHEQYF.

This rearrangement joins TRBV15 to TRBJ2-2; D call uncertain. Trimming pared 0 bases from V and 4 bases from J, leaving 6 bases between. Germline V gene data show CDR1 as LNHNV and CDR2 as YYDKDF (reference sequence). This CDR3 comprises 14 residues. As DNA, the CDR3 is TGTGCCACCAGCAGAGATCGAGTCACCGGGGAGCTGTTTTTT. Protein: CATSRDRVTGELFF.

The rearrangement links TRBV11-2 to TRBJ2-1; 13 bases fit TRBD2. CDR1 is SGHAT and CDR2 is FQNNGV in the germline V gene. The CDR3 sequence is 16 residues long. J gave up 9 bases and V 5 bases, and 10 bases lay outside the gene matches. The CDR3 region has the DNA TGTGCCAGCAGCATCACTAGCGGGAGGGCCTTAGGTGAGCAGTTCTTC. Amino acid sequence: CASSITSGRALGEQFF.

This clone showed up just once. This chain uses TRBV24-1 with TRBJ2-6, with a tentative D call TRBD1 (5 bases). Per germline, CDR1 KGHDR and CDR2 SFDVKD. Trimming removed 2 bases at V and 1 base at J, with 8 bases between. This CDR3 is built from 16 residues. CDR3 region: CATSDWKGSGANVLTF. The CDR3 DNA is TGTGCCACCAGTGATTGGAAGGGGTCTGGGGCCAACGTCCTGACTTTC.

The CDR3, as DNA: TGTGCCAGCAGTTACCCGCCGGGACAGGGAGCTCAGCCCCAGCATTTT. Residues: CASSYPPGQGAQPQHF. V and J are TRBV6-2 or TRBV6-3 and TRBJ1-5; TRBD1 agrees at 9 bases. The V gene's germline CDR1 is MNHEY and CDR2 SVGEGT. This CDR3 is 16 amino acids long. Trimming took 2 bases from V and 6 from J; bases not matched to a gene: 8.

DNA for the CDR3: TGTGCCTGGAGTTATCTCGGGGGGGGTAGCACAGATACGCAGTATTTT. This codes for CAWSYLGGGSTDTQYF. The rearrangement uses TRBV30 and TRBJ2-3; 8 bases are a match to TRBD2. V shed 2 bases and J 0 bases; nucleotides not matched to a gene: 7. The V gene's germline CDR1 is GTSNPN and CDR2 SVGIG (reference sequence). This CDR3 has 16 residues. The full variable domain, completed using reference TRBV30 and TRBJ2-3, is SQTIHQWPATLVQPVGSPLSLECTVEGTSNPNLYWYRQAAGRGLQLLFYSVGIGQISSEVPQNLSASRPQDRQFILSSKKLLLSDSGFYLCAWSYLGGGSTDTQYFGPGTRLTVL.

Notes on this clone: Other DNA sequences of this sample code for an identical CDR3. The V gene is TRBV30, the J gene TRBJ2-5; no firm D call. The CDR3 runs to 11 residues. The V end lost 2 bases, the J end lost 5 bases, and 6 bases lay between the germline ends. Germline CDR1 GTSNPN, CDR2 SVGIG (reference sequence). CDR3 residues: CAWSTGETQYF. The CDR3 nucleotides are TGTGCCTGGAGTACCGGGGAGACCCAGTACTTC.

This chain links TRBV5-6 with TRBJ2-1; TRBD2 might be the D (5 bases). This CDR3 is built from 15 residues. CDR1 is SGHDT, CDR2 YYEEEE, per germline. Trimming removed 0 bases at V and 5 bases at J, with 12 bases between. This chain's CDR3 is CASSLEPRADNEQFF. DNA for the CDR3: TGTGCCAGCAGCTTGGAACCTCGAGCGGACAATGAGCAGTTCTTC. The whole variable domain, filled in from reference TRBV5-6 and TRBJ2-1, reads DAGVTQSPTHLIKTRGQQVTLRCSPKSGHDTVSWYQQALGQGPQFIFQYYEEEERQRGNFPDRFSGHQFPNYSSELNVNALLLGDSALYLCASSLEPRADNEQFFGPGTRLTVL.